Listed here are 29 T cell receptor beta chains from one sample, sequenced in a study of CD8 T cells in ankylosing spondylitis. Using its own MiXCR run on the 5' RACE reads, TCRdb lists one record per CDR3 protein. The repertoire consists of about 350,000 distinct CDR3 sequences, with approximately 22% occurring once and the leading ten covering about an eighth. Sequencing was done on a sample of blood, either unsorted or a sorted T cell fraction (not recorded which). These receptors came from a male donor with ankylosing spondylitis or in good health (not recorded which).

The V and J genes are TRBV7-9 and TRBJ2-3; D perhaps matches TRBD2 (5 bases). CDR1 SEHNR and CDR2 FQNEAQ come from the germline V gene (reference sequence). The CDR3 totals 15 residues. The V gene lost 2 bases and the J gene lost 3 bases, with 12 bases spanning the gap. This CDR3 reads CASSLRGEGTDTQYF. The DNA of the CDR3 is TGTGCCAGCAGCTTACGGGGAGAAGGGACAGATACGCAGTATTTT. Using reference TRBV7-9 and TRBJ2-3 for the parts outside the CDR3, the full variable domain is DTGVSQNPRHKITKRGQNVTFRCDPISEHNRLYWYRQTLGQGPEFLTYFQNEAQLEKSRLLSDRFSAERPKGSFSTLEIQRTEQGDSAMYLCASSLRGEGTDTQYFGPGTRLTVL.

The CDR3 is CASSPERWRGELFF. The CDR3 DNA sequence: TGCGCCAGCAGCCCAGAGAGGTGGAGGGGGGAGCTGTTTTTT. The chain couples TRBV4-1 to TRBJ2-2; possible D gene TRBD2, 5 bases. The germline CDR1 and CDR2 sequences are MGHRA and YSYEKL. The CDR3 is 14 residues long. V shed 4 bases and J shed 8 bases, with 14 bases lying between them.

Here the CDR3 reads CASRYSDTQYF. CDR3 sequence (DNA): TGTGCCAGCAGGTATTCAGATACGCAGTATTTT. This sequence joins TRBV6-6 and TRBJ2-3, with D hard to call. V dropped 6 bases and J dropped 4 bases, with 5 bases sitting between them. CDR3 size: 11 residues. CDR1 and CDR2 from the germline V gene are MNHNY and SVGAGI (reference sequence).

This clonotype was observed a few times. The CDR3 sequence: CATGTGYSNQPQHF. CDR3 nucleotides: TGTGCCACCGGGACAGGATATAGCAATCAGCCCCAGCATTTT. J is TRBJ1-5 and V is TRBV25-1; 8 nucleotides agree with TRBD1. The CDR3 is 14 residues long. The V gene's germline CDR1 is MGHDK and CDR2 SYGVNS. J lost 0 bases, V lost 10 bases, and 5 bases had no gene match. Full variable domain (remainder filled in from reference TRBV25-1 and TRBJ1-5): EADIYQTPRYLVIGTGKKITLECSQTMGHDKMYWYQQDPGMELHLIHYSYGVNSTEKGDLSSESTVSRIRTEHFPLTLESARPSHTSQYLCATGTGYSNQPQHFGDGTRLSIL.

This clonotype was found a few times. This chain connects TRBV12-3 or TRBV12-4 to TRBJ2-5; 12 nucleotides align to TRBD2. V was pared by 6 bases and J by 5 bases, with 1 base of the junction left unmatched. This CDR3 contains 13 residues. CDR3 in amino acids: CASSGTSGETQYF. As DNA, the CDR3 is TGTGCCAGCAGCGGGACTAGCGGGGAGACCCAGTACTTC.

This rearrangement joins TRBV20-1 to TRBJ2-7, with D hard to call. Trimming took off 3 bases at V and 3 bases at J, with 3 bases between the two ends. This CDR3 is 10 amino acids long. Germline V gene lookup returns CDR1 DFQATT and CDR2 SNEGSKA (reference sequence). Written as DNA, the CDR3 is TGCAGTGCTAGGGGCTACGAGCAGTACTTC. This encodes CSARGYEQYF.

The table lists this clonotype with many counts. One end of the junction is discordant with germline, which a read error may explain. The rearrangement uses TRBV7-9 and TRBJ2-5; D is ambiguous. Germline V gives CDR1 SEHNR, CDR2 FQNEAQ (reference sequence). CDR3 length: 13 residues. Here the CDR3 reads CASSLASQETQYF. The CDR3 nucleotides read TGTGCCAGCAGTTTAGCCAGCCAAGAGACCCAGTACTTC.

This clonotype has only a few counts. The J gene is TRBJ1-5, the V gene TRBV4-2; D is uncertain. V dropped 1 base and J dropped 2 bases, with 9 bases sitting between them. Germline V gene sequence: CDR1 LGHNA, CDR2 YNFKEQ. The CDR3 length is 15 residues. The CDR3 sequence: CASSQVGYGNQPQHF. In nucleotides, the CDR3 is TGTGCCAGCAGCCAAGTGGGGTACGGCAATCAGCCCCAGCATTTT.

DNA for the CDR3: TGCGCCAGCAGCTTGTACCGGGACAGAAGCACAGATACGCAGTATTTT. Its protein product is CASSLYRDRSTDTQYF. The chain employs TRBV5-1 and TRBJ2-3; 7 bases are a match to TRBD1. The CDR3 length is 16 residues. V was clipped by 1 base and J by 0 bases; unmatched bases: 5. The germline V gene has CDR1 SGHRS and CDR2 YFSETQ. The whole variable domain, remainder taken from reference TRBV5-1 and TRBJ2-3, is KAGVTQTPRYLIKTRGQQVTLSCSPISGHRSVSWYQQTPGQGLQFLFEYFSETQRNKGNFPGRFSGRQFSNSRSEMNVSTLELGDSALYLCASSLYRDRSTDTQYFGPGTRLTVL.

The J gene is TRBJ2-5, the V gene TRBV12-3 or TRBV12-4, with D perhaps TRBD1 (6 bases). The ends were cut back, 1 base at V and 1 base at J, with 13 bases in the middle. CDR3 length: 16 residues. CDR3 in DNA: TGTGCCAGCAGTTTAGGGACAGATACTATCCAAGAGACCCAGTACTTC. It is translated as CASSLGTDTIQETQYF.

This clonotype has just a few counts. V is TRBV5-1 and J is TRBJ2-1; D ambiguous. The length of the CDR3 is 14 residues. V lost 2 bases and J lost 6, with 12 bases in between. Germline V gene sequence: CDR1 SGHRS, CDR2 YFSETQ. CDR3 nucleotides: TGCGCCAGCAGCTTAGATGCGGTGCCCAATGAGCAGTTCTTC. Encoded protein: CASSLDAVPNEQFF.

This chain connects TRBV7-9 to TRBJ2-7, with TRBD1 matching over 7 bases. J lost 0 bases, V lost 5 bases, and 7 bases had no gene match. The germline CDR1 and CDR2 sequences are SEHNR and FQNEAQ (reference sequence). This CDR3 is built from 15 residues. This chain's CDR3 is CASSGQESISYEQYF. The CDR3 DNA follows: TGTGCCAGCAGCGGACAGGAGAGTATCTCCTACGAGCAGTACTTC.

The CDR3 DNA sequence: TGTGCCAGCAGCCCGGGACTAGTGGCGGTCCAGTACTTC. It encodes CASSPGLVAVQYF. This chain links TRBV7-2 with TRBJ2-5, with 8 bases fitting TRBD2. With V trimmed by 5 bases and J by 10 bases, 9 bases remained unmatched. From germline, CDR1 is SGHTA and CDR2 FQGNSA. The CDR3 is 13 residues long.

There are many counts of this clonotype. The V call is TRBV12-3 or TRBV12-4, the J call TRBJ1-1, with D uncertain. This CDR3 has 15 amino acids. Between the trimmed V and J ends, which lost 5 bases and 4 bases, there was a span of 17 bases. In DNA form, the CDR3 reads TGTGCCAGCAGTAGTTCAGTGGGCTTCTTCACTGAAGCTTTCTTT. Translated, it gives CASSSSVGFFTEAFF.

This clonotype was picked up a small number of times. V gene TRBV4-2 combines with J gene TRBJ2-1, with 8 bases lining up with TRBD2. The CDR3 spans 17 residues. Germline CDR1 is LGHNA and CDR2 is YNFKEQ. With V trimmed by 0 bases and J by 4 bases, 8 bases remained unmatched. The CDR3 sequence is CASSQDYGGGLYNEQFF. DNA for the CDR3: TGTGCCAGCAGCCAAGATTACGGGGGGGGCCTTTACAATGAGCAGTTCTTC.

J is TRBJ2-7 and V is TRBV2; no definite D call. CDR3 length: 14 amino acids. The V gene lost 5 bases and the J gene lost 8 bases, with 19 bases spanning the gap. Germline CDR1 SNHLY, CDR2 FYNNEI. The CDR3 spells CASSRTEPLVKQYF. CDR3 bases: TGTGCCAGCAGTCGGACCGAACCTCTGGTGAAGCAGTACTTC.

This clonotype was detected only a few times. The CDR3 sequence: CAISKQGAEEQYF. CDR3 sequence (DNA): TGTGCCATCAGCAAACAGGGGGCAGAAGAGCAGTACTTC. V is TRBV10-3 and J is TRBJ2-7; 9 bases are a match to TRBD1. This CDR3 has 13 amino acids. With V trimmed by 6 bases and J by 7 bases, 7 bases remained unmatched. Germline loops: CDR1 ENHRY, CDR2 SYGVKD.

V and J are TRBV10-2 and TRBJ1-2; D is uncertain. In germline, CDR1 is WSHSY, CDR2 SAAADI. V lost 2 bases, J lost 6 bases, and 4 bases lay in between. The CDR3 runs 11 residues. In DNA, the CDR3 is TGCGCCAGCAGTGAGGTGAATGGCTACACCTTC. The encoded protein is CASSEVNGYTF.

The gene calls are TRBV2 and TRBJ2-3; TRBD1 agrees at 8 bases. CDR3 size: 18 residues. The ends lost 5 bases at V and 0 bases at J; junction bases unmatched: 13. Germline loops: CDR1 SNHLY, CDR2 FYNNEI. The CDR3 nucleotides read TGTGCCAGCAGTTTTAAAAAGGGACAGGTCCTTAGCACAGATACGCAGTATTTT. This gives the protein CASSFKKGQVLSTDTQYF.

This chain uses TRBV7-2 with TRBJ2-5; 11 bases line up with TRBD2. The junction had 2 bases not matched to a gene; V was cut back by 1 base and J by 1 base. The germline V gene has CDR1 SGHTA and CDR2 FQGNSA. The CDR3 sequence is 16 residues long. The CDR3 sequence is CASSLELAGVQETQYF. The CDR3 region has the DNA TGTGCCAGCAGCTTAGAACTAGCGGGGGTCCAAGAGACCCAGTACTTC.

Comments on this clonotype: The junction and the germline gene differ at one end; a read error may be behind it. The chain couples TRBV7-9 to TRBJ2-7; TRBD1 might be the D (6 bases). Germline V gene lookup returns CDR1 SEHNR and CDR2 FQNEAQ (reference sequence). The CDR3 has 13 amino acids. The CDR3 coding sequence is TGTGCCAGCAGCGGAGGCCCGTTAGGGGGAAGGAACTTC. Residues: CASSGGPLGGRNF.

The chain couples TRBV12-3 or TRBV12-4 to TRBJ2-3; TRBD1 aligns across 8 bases. This CDR3 comprises 14 residues. V dropped 8 bases and J dropped 4; count of bases not matched to a gene: 8. CDR3 region: CASGPDRVSDTQYF. The DNA for the CDR3 is TGTGCCAGCGGACCGGACAGGGTGTCAGATACGCAGTATTTT.

The chain combines TRBV7-9 with TRBJ2-1; possible D gene TRBD2, 6 bases. Between the trimmed V and J ends, which lost 4 bases and 0 bases, there was a span of 16 bases. The CDR3 covers 17 residues. CDR1 and CDR2 (germline): SEHNR, FQNEAQ (reference sequence). The CDR3 region has the DNA TGTGCCAGCAGCTCCGGGACTCTAGCGAGCTCCTACAATGAGCAGTTCTTC. Its translation: CASSSGTLASSYNEQFF.

CDR3 sequence reads: CASSLEGQGAEGEQFF. The CDR3 DNA reads as TGTGCCAGCAGCTTGGAGGGACAGGGGGCTGAGGGTGAGCAGTTCTTC. This chain uses TRBV5-4 with TRBJ2-1, with 12 bases lining up with TRBD1. Trimming took 0 bases from V and 9 from J; bases not matched to a gene: 7. The CDR3 contains 16 residues. Germline loops: CDR1 SGHNT, CDR2 YYREEE (reference sequence).

The V and J genes are TRBV7-2 and TRBJ2-2; D is unclear. CDR1 SGHTA and CDR2 FQGNSA come from the germline V gene. This CDR3 is 17 amino acids long. V dropped 7 bases and J dropped 2 bases, with 20 bases sitting between them. CDR3 loop: CASIRTRNSRNTGELFF. As DNA, the CDR3 is TGTGCCAGCATCCGCACACGGAACAGTCGTAACACCGGGGAGCTGTTTTTT.

V is TRBV28 and J is TRBJ1-2; D remains ambiguous. V lost 3 bases, J lost 8 bases, and 10 bases lay in between. CDR1 and CDR2 (germline): MDHEN, SYDVKM. This CDR3 region has 12 residues. CDR3 protein: CASSFVTGGYTF. For the CDR3, the DNA is TGTGCCAGCAGTTTCGTAACCGGGGGCTACACCTTC.

This clonotype appeared a few times. This rearrangement joins TRBV20-1 to TRBJ1-6, with D perhaps TRBD1 (5 bases). Germline loops: CDR1 DFQATT, CDR2 SNEGSKA (reference sequence). The V gene lost 7 bases and the J gene lost 7 bases, with 14 bases spanning the gap. The CDR3 sequence is 13 residues long. DNA for the CDR3: TGCAGTGGAACGGGGCCGTTAAATTCACCCCTCCACTTT. It translates to CSGTGPLNSPLHF.

This clonotype was found a few times. The chain recombines TRBV6-5 with TRBJ2-5; D remains ambiguous. There are 8 residues in the CDR3. The V and J ends lost 10 bases and 14 bases respectively, with 11 bases between them. Germline CDR1 reads MNHEY; CDR2 reads SVGAGI. The CDR3 nucleotides read TGTGCCACCGACTGCGCTTACTTC. This codes for CATDCAYF.

This chain uses TRBV29-1 with TRBJ2-7, with D perhaps TRBD1 or TRBD2 (8 bases each). V gave up 7 bases and J gave up 6 bases, with 16 bases separating them. This CDR3 is built from 12 residues. Germline loops: CDR1 SQVTM, CDR2 ANQGSEA. CDR3 nucleotides: TGCAGCGGTGGACAGGGACTAGGCGAGCAGTACTTC. Encoded protein: CSGGQGLGEQYF.